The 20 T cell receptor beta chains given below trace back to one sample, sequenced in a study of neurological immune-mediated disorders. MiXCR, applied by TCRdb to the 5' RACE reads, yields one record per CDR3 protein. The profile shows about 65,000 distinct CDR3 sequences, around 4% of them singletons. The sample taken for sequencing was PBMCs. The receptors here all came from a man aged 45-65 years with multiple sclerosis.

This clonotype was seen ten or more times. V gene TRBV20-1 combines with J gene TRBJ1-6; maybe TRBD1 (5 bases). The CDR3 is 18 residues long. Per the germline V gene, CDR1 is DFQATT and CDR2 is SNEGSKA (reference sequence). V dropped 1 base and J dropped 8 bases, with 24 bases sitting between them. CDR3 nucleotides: TGCAGTGCTAGAGTCGACAGCGGGGCGGTTATTGGGGATTCACCCCTCCACTTT. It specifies CSARVDSGAVIGDSPLHF.

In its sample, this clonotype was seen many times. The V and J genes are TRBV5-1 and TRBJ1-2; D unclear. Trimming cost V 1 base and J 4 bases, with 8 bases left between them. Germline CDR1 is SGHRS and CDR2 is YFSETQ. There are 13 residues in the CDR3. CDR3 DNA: TGCGCCAGCAGCTTGCGGCTAACCTATGGCTACACCTTC. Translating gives CASSLRLTYGYTF.

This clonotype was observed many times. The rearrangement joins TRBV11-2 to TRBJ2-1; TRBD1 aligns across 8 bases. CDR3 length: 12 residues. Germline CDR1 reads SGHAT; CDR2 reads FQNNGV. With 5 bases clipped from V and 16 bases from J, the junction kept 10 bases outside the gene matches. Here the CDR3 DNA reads TGTGCCAGCAGCGGCTCAGGGGGCGCTTGCTTCTTC. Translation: CASSGSGGACFF.

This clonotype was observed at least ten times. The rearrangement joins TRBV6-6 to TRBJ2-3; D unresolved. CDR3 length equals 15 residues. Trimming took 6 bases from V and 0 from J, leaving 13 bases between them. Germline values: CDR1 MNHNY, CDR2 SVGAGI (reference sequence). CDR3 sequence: CASRHADSSTDTQYF. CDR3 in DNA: TGTGCCAGCAGACACGCGGATTCTAGCACAGATACGCAGTATTTT.

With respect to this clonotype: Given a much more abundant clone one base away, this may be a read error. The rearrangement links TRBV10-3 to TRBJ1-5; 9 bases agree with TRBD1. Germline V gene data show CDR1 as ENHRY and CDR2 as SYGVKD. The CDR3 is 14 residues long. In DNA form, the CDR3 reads TGTGCCATCAGCCCGACAGGGGGAAATCAGCCCCAGAATTTT. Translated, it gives CAISPTGGNQPQNF.

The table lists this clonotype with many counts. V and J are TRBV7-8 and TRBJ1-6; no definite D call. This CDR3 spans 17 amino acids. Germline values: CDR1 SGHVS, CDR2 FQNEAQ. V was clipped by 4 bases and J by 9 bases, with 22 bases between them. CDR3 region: CASSSTPPSPFGSPLHF. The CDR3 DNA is TGTGCCAGCAGCTCCACCCCACCGTCTCCGTTCGGTTCACCCCTCCACTTT.

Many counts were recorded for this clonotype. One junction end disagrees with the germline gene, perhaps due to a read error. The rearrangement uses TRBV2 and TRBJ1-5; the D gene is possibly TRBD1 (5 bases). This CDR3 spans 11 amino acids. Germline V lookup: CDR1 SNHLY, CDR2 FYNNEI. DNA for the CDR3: TGTGCCAGCAGTGAATCAGGGCCCCAGAATTTT. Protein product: CASSESGPQNF.

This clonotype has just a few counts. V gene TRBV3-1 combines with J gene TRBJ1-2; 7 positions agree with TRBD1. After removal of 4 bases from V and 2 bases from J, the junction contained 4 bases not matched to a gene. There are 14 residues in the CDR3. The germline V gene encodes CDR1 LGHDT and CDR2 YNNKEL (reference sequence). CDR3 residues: CASSRPDRNYGYTF. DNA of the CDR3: TGTGCCAGCAGCCGGCCGGACAGGAACTATGGCTACACCTTC.

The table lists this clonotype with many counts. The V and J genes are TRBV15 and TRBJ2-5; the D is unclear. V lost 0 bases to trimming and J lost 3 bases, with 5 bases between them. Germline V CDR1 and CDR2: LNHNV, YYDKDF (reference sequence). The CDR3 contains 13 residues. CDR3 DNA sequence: TGTGCCACCAGCAGAGATCACAAAGAGACCCAGTACTTC. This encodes CATSRDHKETQYF.

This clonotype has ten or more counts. The CDR3 DNA is TGTGCCAGCAGCACCGACACGAGGAATCAGCCCCAGCATTTT. Translating gives CASSTDTRNQPQHF. The chain has TRBV12-3 or TRBV12-4 and TRBJ1-5, with D unclear. The CDR3 is 14 residues long. V was pared by 6 bases and J by 4 bases, with 13 bases between.

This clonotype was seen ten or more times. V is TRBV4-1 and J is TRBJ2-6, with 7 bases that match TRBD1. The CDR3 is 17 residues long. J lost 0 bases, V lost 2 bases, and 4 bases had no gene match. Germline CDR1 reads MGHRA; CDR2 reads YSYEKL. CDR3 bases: TGCGCCAGCAGCCAAAACTACAGGGGCTCTGGGGCCAACGTCCTGACTTTC. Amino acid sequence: CASSQNYRGSGANVLTF.

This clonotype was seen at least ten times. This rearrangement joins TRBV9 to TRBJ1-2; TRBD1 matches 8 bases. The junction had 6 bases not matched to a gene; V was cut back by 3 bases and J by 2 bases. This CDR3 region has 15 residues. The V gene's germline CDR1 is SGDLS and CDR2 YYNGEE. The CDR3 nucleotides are TGTGCCAGCAGCGGAGGACAGGGCGCAAACTATGGCTACACCTTC. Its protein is CASSGGQGANYGYTF.

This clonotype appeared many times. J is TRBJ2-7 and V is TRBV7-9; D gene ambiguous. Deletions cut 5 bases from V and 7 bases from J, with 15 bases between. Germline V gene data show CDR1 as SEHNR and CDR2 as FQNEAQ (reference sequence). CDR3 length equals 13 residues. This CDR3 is CASSTNSRQEQYF. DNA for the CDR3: TGTGCCAGCAGCACTAACTCTCGACAAGAGCAGTACTTC.

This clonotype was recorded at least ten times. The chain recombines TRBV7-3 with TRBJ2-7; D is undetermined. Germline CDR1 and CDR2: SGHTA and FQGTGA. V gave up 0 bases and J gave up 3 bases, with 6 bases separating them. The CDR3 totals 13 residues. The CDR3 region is CASSLTRDYEQYF. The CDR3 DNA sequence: TGTGCCAGCAGCTTAACGAGAGACTACGAGCAGTACTTC.

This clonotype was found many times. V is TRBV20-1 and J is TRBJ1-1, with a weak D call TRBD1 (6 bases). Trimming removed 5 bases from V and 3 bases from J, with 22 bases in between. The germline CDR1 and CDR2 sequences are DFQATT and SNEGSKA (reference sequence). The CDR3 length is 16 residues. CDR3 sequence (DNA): TGCAGTGCTCCCCCCGGGTATAAGGGGGTGGACACTGAAGCTTTCTTT. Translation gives CSAPPGYKGVDTEAFF.

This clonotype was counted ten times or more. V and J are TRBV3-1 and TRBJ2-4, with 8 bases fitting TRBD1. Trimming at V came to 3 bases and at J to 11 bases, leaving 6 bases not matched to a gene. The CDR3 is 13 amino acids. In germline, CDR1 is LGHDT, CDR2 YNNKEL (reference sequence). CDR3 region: CASSHGQGALQYF. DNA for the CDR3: TGTGCCAGCAGCCATGGCCAGGGGGCTCTTCAGTACTTC.

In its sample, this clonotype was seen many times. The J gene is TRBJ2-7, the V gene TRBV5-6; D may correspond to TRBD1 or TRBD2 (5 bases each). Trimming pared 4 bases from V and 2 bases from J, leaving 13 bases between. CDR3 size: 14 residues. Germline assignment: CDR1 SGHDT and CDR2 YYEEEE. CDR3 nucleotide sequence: TGTGCCAGCAGCGGCCGGGACCGACCCTACGAGCAGTACTTC. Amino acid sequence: CASSGRDRPYEQYF.

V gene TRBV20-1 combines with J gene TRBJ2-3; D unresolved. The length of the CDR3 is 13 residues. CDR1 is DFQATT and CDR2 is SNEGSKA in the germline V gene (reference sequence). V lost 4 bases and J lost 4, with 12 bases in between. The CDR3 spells CSAIGSNPDTQYF. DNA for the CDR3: TGCAGTGCTATTGGATCAAACCCAGATACGCAGTATTTT.

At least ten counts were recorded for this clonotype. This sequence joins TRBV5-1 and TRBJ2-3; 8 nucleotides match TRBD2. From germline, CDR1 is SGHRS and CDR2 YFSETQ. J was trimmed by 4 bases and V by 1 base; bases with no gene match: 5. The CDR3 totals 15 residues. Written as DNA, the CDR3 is TGCGCCAGCAGCTTGACTAGCGGTCACGCAGATACGCAGTATTTT. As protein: CASSLTSGHADTQYF.

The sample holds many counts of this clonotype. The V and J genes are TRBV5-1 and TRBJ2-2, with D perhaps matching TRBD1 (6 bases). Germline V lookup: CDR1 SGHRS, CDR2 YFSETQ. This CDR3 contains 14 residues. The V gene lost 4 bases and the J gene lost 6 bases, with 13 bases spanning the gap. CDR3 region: CASSTHRVAGELFF. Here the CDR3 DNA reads TGCGCCAGCAGCACCCACAGGGTAGCCGGGGAGCTGTTTTTT.